Each of the 20 T cell receptor beta chains below was sequenced from the same sample in a study of human T cells and chemical hapten exposure. Sample time point: patch test 1, 2 weeks after DPC sensitization. The sample's treatment: therapeutic diphenylcyclopropenone sensitization with weekly scalp DPC. TCRdb ran MiXCR on the RACE reads and lists one entry per CDR3 protein. This sample has around 150,000 distinct CDR3 sequences, with about 14% found just once. Sequences were derived from whole blood, sampled in connection with sensitization to the hapten diphenylcyclopropenone (DPC). The receptor source for this set is a woman in her 30s with alopecia areata. Some clones in this sample may be carry-over from other donors' samples.

V is TRBV7-9 and J is TRBJ2-7; D is unclear. This CDR3 has 14 amino acids. V lost 3 bases and J lost 2, with 11 bases in between. CDR1 is SEHNR, CDR2 FQNEAQ, per germline (reference sequence). CDR3 protein: CASSFTTATYEQYF. As DNA, the CDR3 is TGTGCCAGCAGCTTTACCACAGCAACCTACGAGCAGTACTTC.

This clonotype was detected a few times. The chain is built from TRBV12-3 or TRBV12-4 and TRBJ2-3; TRBD2 might be the D (6 bases). V lost 1 base, J lost 4 bases, and 21 bases lay in between. The CDR3 sequence is 18 residues long. The CDR3: CASSLEGRSSPGADTQYF. The CDR3 DNA follows: TGTGCCAGCAGTTTAGAGGGGAGGTCCTCCCCTGGCGCAGATACGCAGTATTTT.

The chain has TRBV7-2 and TRBJ1-1; maybe TRBD1 (6 bases). V was cut by 5 bases and J by 0 bases, with 25 bases left in between. The CDR3 loop spans 19 amino acids. Germline V gives CDR1 SGHTA, CDR2 FQGNSA. In DNA form, the CDR3 reads TGTGCCAGCAGCCCCAGGACGGGTTTTACATGGGGGCTGAACACTGAAGCTTTCTTT. Its protein is CASSPRTGFTWGLNTEAFF.

This sequence joins TRBV5-4 and TRBJ2-7; 9 bases match TRBD1. This CDR3 contains 14 residues. Germline V gene lookup returns CDR1 SGHNT and CDR2 YYREEE (reference sequence). V shed 4 bases and J 2 bases; nucleotides not matched to a gene: 4. In DNA, the CDR3 is TGTGCCAGCAGCACACGGACAGGGGCCTACGAGCAGTACTTC. It is translated as CASSTRTGAYEQYF.

This clonotype has more than one count but fewer than ten. The CDR3 nucleotides are TGTGCCAGCAGCCCAGGGCCCCTAGCGGTTGGGCTAGCCAAAAACATTCAGTACTTC. This translates into CASSPGPLAVGLAKNIQYF. The chain has TRBV14 and TRBJ2-4; 7 positions match TRBD2. V gave up 4 bases and J gave up 0 bases; unmatched junction bases: 15. CDR1 and CDR2 from the germline V gene are SGHDN and FVKESK. The CDR3 totals 19 residues.

This clonotype was detected a few times. The gene calls are TRBV7-6 and TRBJ2-3; the D gene is possibly TRBD1 (6 bases). The V and J ends lost 5 bases and 6 bases respectively, with 15 bases between them. This CDR3 is 14 amino acids long. Germline CDR1 SGHVS, CDR2 FNYEAQ. This CDR3 is CASSRIRQEDTQYF. Here the CDR3 DNA reads TGTGCCAGCAGCCGAATAAGACAGGAGGATACGCAGTATTTT.

The sample holds many counts of this clonotype. This chain links TRBV11-2 with TRBJ1-5, with a possible D match to TRBD1 (5 bases). CDR1 and CDR2 (germline): SGHAT, FQNNGV. The V end was cut by 2 bases, the J end by 7 bases, with 15 bases between. The CDR3 totals 15 residues. CDR3 in amino acids: CASSLSGGLGQPQHF. CDR3 DNA sequence: TGTGCCAGCAGCTTAAGCGGGGGATTGGGACAGCCCCAGCATTTT. Variable domain in full (rest from reference TRBV11-2 and TRBJ1-5): EAGVAQSPRYKIIEKRQSVAFWCNPISGHATLYWYQQILGQGPKLLIQFQNNGVVDDSQLPKDRFSAERLKGVDSTLKIQPAKLEDSAVYLCASSLSGGLGQPQHFGDGTRLSIL.

V and J are TRBV7-8 and TRBJ2-7, with D tentatively TRBD1 or TRBD2 (5 bases each). V was clipped by 8 bases and J by 3 bases, with 23 bases between them. The CDR3 has 16 amino acids. Germline-derived CDR1 and CDR2 are SGHVS and FQNEAQ. The CDR3 here is CASGRDPTGRYYEQYF. In nucleotides, the CDR3 is TGTGCCAGCGGCCGGGACCCCACCGGCAGGTACTACGAGCAGTACTTC.

The table lists this clonotype with a few counts. The chain joins TRBV12-3 or TRBV12-4 to TRBJ1-2; unclear D gene. This CDR3 comprises 13 residues. Between the trimmed V and J ends, which lost 6 bases and 4 bases, there was a span of 12 bases. Written as DNA, the CDR3 is TGTGCCAGCAGCAAGGACGTATCCTATGGCTACACCTTC. This translates into CASSKDVSYGYTF.

This clonotype appeared many times. The chain couples TRBV28 to TRBJ2-5, with TRBD2 matching 9 bases. Looked up from germline, CDR1 is MDHEN and CDR2 is SYDVKM. The CDR3 contains 15 residues. V was pared by 5 bases and J by 2 bases, with 6 bases of the junction left unmatched. The CDR3: CASSRTSVGQETQYF. CDR3 DNA: TGTGCCAGCAGTAGGACTAGCGTAGGGCAAGAGACCCAGTACTTC.

CDR3 DNA: TGTGCCAGCAGTTTATCCACTAGCGGGGGTTTGGATGAGCAGTTCTTC. Translating it yields CASSLSTSGGLDEQFF. The chain combines TRBV12-3 or TRBV12-4 with TRBJ2-1; TRBD2 matches at 11 bases. CDR3 length: 16 amino acids. V shed 2 bases, J shed 8 bases, and the junction held 8 bases outside the gene matches.

V and J are TRBV19 and TRBJ1-2; D gene unclear. The CDR3 extends over 16 amino acids. Per germline, CDR1 LNHDA and CDR2 SQIVND (reference sequence). The V gene lost 3 bases and the J gene lost 1 base, with 15 bases spanning the gap. The CDR3 reads CASSIPGRDGNYGYTF. In DNA, the CDR3 is TGTGCCAGTAGTATCCCCGGGAGAGATGGTAACTATGGCTACACCTTC.

The chain has TRBV7-3 and TRBJ1-1, with D possibly being TRBD1 (6 bases). Germline CDR1 is SGHTA and CDR2 is FQGTGA. The CDR3 has 15 residues. The germline V and J ends were trimmed by 0 bases and 6 bases, with 14 bases remaining between them. This chain's CDR3 is CASSLTSRGMAEAFF. CDR3 DNA sequence: TGTGCCAGCAGCTTAACCAGCAGGGGTATGGCTGAAGCTTTCTTT.

This clonotype appeared a few times. V is TRBV7-2 and J is TRBJ1-3, with D hard to call. V shed 2 bases and J shed 1 base, with 12 bases lying between them. The CDR3 totals 16 residues. Germline V gives CDR1 SGHTA, CDR2 FQGNSA. CDR3: CASSLIGGESGNTIYF. CDR3 bases: TGTGCCAGCAGCTTAATCGGCGGGGAATCTGGAAACACCATATATTTT. Based on the CDR3 plus reference TRBV7-2 and TRBJ1-3, the full variable domain is GAGVSQSPSNKVTEKGKDVELRCDPISGHTALYWYRQSLGQGLEFLIYFQGNSAPDKSGLPSDRFSAERTGGSVSTLTIQRTQQEDSAVYLCASSLIGGESGNTIYFGEGSWLTVV.

J is TRBJ2-1 and V is TRBV10-3; no firm D call. The length of the CDR3 is 13 residues. V was clipped by 2 bases and J by 6 bases, with 8 bases between them. Per the germline V gene, CDR1 is ENHRY and CDR2 is SYGVKD. The CDR3: CAISEQAINEQFF. CDR3 nucleotide sequence: TGTGCCATCAGTGAGCAAGCAATCAATGAGCAGTTCTTC.

This clonotype was observed at least ten times. This chain connects TRBV25-1 to TRBJ1-1, with D hard to call. CDR1 and CDR2 (germline): MGHDK, SYGVNS. This CDR3 spans 13 amino acids. V dropped 4 bases and J dropped 1 base, with 7 bases sitting between them. The CDR3 DNA follows: TGTGCCAGCAGTGTATCGGGGAACACTGAAGCTTTCTTT. Translating gives CASSVSGNTEAFF.

This clonotype has just a few counts. The J gene is TRBJ2-7, the V gene TRBV7-3, with a tentative D call TRBD1 (6 bases). The germline gives CDR1 SGHTA, CDR2 FQGTGA. This CDR3 has 13 residues. V was clipped by 0 bases and J by 3 bases, with 6 bases between them. CDR3 nucleotides: TGTGCCAGCAGCTTAACACAGGGCTACGAGCAGTACTTC. This encodes CASSLTQGYEQYF.

The table lists this clonotype with many counts. V is TRBV9 and J is TRBJ2-3, with a tentative D call TRBD1 (6 bases). This CDR3 spans 14 amino acids. Germline V gene data show CDR1 as SGDLS and CDR2 as YYNGEE. V was cut by 3 bases and J by 4 bases, with 12 bases left in between. This CDR3 is CASSAQGLSDTQYF. The CDR3 DNA follows: TGTGCCAGCAGCGCCCAGGGGCTTTCAGATACGCAGTATTTT.

Many counts were recorded for this clonotype. The chain links TRBV11-3 to TRBJ2-1, with TRBD1 as a possible D gene (5 bases). The V end lost 1 base, the J end lost 6 bases, and 13 bases lay between the germline ends. Germline CDR1 and CDR2: SGHNT and YENEEA. This CDR3 region has 15 residues. CDR3 DNA sequence: TGTGCCAGCAGCTTAGGGACGACAGTTAGCAATGAGCAGTTCTTC. Amino acid sequence: CASSLGTTVSNEQFF.

The chain carries TRBV7-9 and TRBJ2-2; 7 positions match TRBD2. CDR3 length equals 16 residues. Looked up from germline, CDR1 is SEHNR and CDR2 is FQNEAQ (reference sequence). V gave up 5 bases and J gave up 2 bases; unmatched junction bases: 8. The CDR3 DNA follows: TGTGCCAGCAGCCCAGCGGGGCCATCAAACACCGGGGAGCTGTTTTTT. It codes for CASSPAGPSNTGELFF. The full variable domain, completed using reference TRBV7-9 and TRBJ2-2, is DTGVSQNPRHKITKRGQNVTFRCDPISEHNRLYWYRQTLGQGPEFLTYFQNEAQLEKSRLLSDRFSAERPKGSFSTLEIQRTEQGDSAMYLCASSPAGPSNTGELFFGEGSRLTVL.